This T cell receptor beta chain emerged from a study of T cells in Graves' hyperthyroidism and ophthalmopathy. Study-wide results and limits: Most thyroid-expanded clonotypes above 0.001 were also found in blood.

PBMCs were collected from an approximately 9.5 ml volume of fresh peripheral blood. On this clonotype: No antigen is known for it.

RNA transcripts served as the template for amplifying TCR beta CDR3 regions. RT-PCR in the first round (using the HTBI primer set) targeted the TCR CDR3. TCRdb re-called the multiplex PCR reads with MiXCR, one entry per CDR3 protein. The table records under 350,000 distinct CDR3 sequences, around 15% of them present only once. What was sequenced was blood. This clonotype was obtained from a woman aged 55-70 years with Graves' ophthalmopathy.

The chain's CDR3 is CASSWGGSDTIYF. The DNA of the CDR3 is TGTGCCAGCAGCTGGGGGGGCTCGGACACCATATATTTT. The chain links TRBV7-3 to TRBJ1-3; D perhaps matches TRBD1 (6 bases). V lost 4 bases, J lost 8 bases, and 12 bases lay in between. The germline V gene encodes CDR1 SGHTA and CDR2 FQGTGA. The CDR3 runs 13 residues.